One and the same sample provided the 13 T cell receptor beta chains below, sequenced in a study of T cells after posttransplantation cyclophosphamide. Method: immunoSEQ multiplex PCR; TCRdb's copy keeps in-frame clones and lacks some. This sample has tens of thousands of clones, with around nine tenths found just once. Specimen: PBMCs. Every receptor here comes from a woman between 50 and 59 years old in good health and a related stem cell transplant donor.

The CDR3 DNA follows: TGTGCCAGCAGCCAAAAATCCGGGGGGCACGTCTATGGCTACACCTTC. It yields the protein CASSQKSGGHVYGYTF. The rearrangement uses TRBV14 and TRBJ1-2; the D gene is possibly TRBD1 (6 bases). Trimming took off 2 bases at V and 4 bases at J, with 17 bases between the two ends. CDR1 is SGHDN and CDR2 is FVKESK in the germline V gene. This CDR3 comprises 16 residues.

V usage is TRBV19 and J usage is TRBJ2-3, with TRBD1 matching over 10 bases. J gave up 3 bases and V 6 bases, and 12 bases lay outside the gene matches. The CDR3 length is 17 residues. Germline V lookup: CDR1 LNHDA, CDR2 SQIVND (reference sequence). The CDR3 bases are TGTGCCAGTAGCTTCCACCGGGGGACAGGGGAAACAGATACGCAGTATTTT. This sequence encodes CASSFHRGTGETDTQYF.

The chain has TRBV7-2 and TRBJ2-3; the D is unclear. V gave up 5 bases and J gave up 6 bases, with 9 bases separating them. This CDR3 region has 12 residues. Germline CDR1 reads SGHTA; CDR2 reads FQGNSA. CDR3 amino acids: CASSLGVDTQYF. In nucleotides, the CDR3 is TGTGCCAGCAGCCTAGGCGTGGATACGCAGTATTTT.

For the CDR3, the DNA is TGTGCCAGTAGGTACAGGGCTCAAGAGACCCAGTACTTC. It translates to CASRYRAQETQYF. The chain employs TRBV19 and TRBJ2-5, with D possibly being TRBD1 (6 bases). The CDR3 loop spans 13 amino acids. Germline V gene sequence: CDR1 LNHDA, CDR2 SQIVND (reference sequence). The germline V and J ends were trimmed by 6 bases and 2 bases, with 10 bases remaining between them.

The chain is built from TRBV28 and TRBJ2-1, with 14 bases aligning to TRBD2. This CDR3 contains 14 residues. CDR1 and CDR2 (germline): MDHEN, SYDVKM. The junction had 10 bases not matched to a gene; V was cut back by 6 bases and J by 15 bases. The CDR3 region has the DNA TGTGCCAGCAGCCGGGGACTAGCGGGAGACCTGGCGTTCTTC. It is translated as CASSRGLAGDLAFF.

This chain connects TRBV19 to TRBJ2-7, with D tentatively TRBD2 (6 bases). V was clipped by 5 bases and J by 0 bases, with 8 bases between them. Germline V gene data show CDR1 as LNHDA and CDR2 as SQIVND (reference sequence). The CDR3 runs 13 residues. The CDR3 spells CASSWRDSYEQYF. CDR3 in DNA: TGTGCCAGTAGTTGGCGGGACTCCTACGAGCAGTACTTC.

V is TRBV5-6 and J is TRBJ1-3; 7 bases agree with TRBD1. V shed 4 bases and J 2 bases; nucleotides not matched to a gene: 9. The CDR3 has 16 amino acids. Germline CDR1 reads SGHDT; CDR2 reads YYEEEE. In nucleotides, the CDR3 is TGTGCCAGCAGCATACCGGACAGGAATACTGGAAACACCATATATTTT. Its translation: CASSIPDRNTGNTIYF.

J is TRBJ2-7 and V is TRBV27, with 7 bases that match TRBD1. V lost 4 bases to trimming and J lost 0 bases; unmatched junction nucleotides: 3. CDR1 and CDR2 from the germline V gene are MNHEY and SMNVEV (reference sequence). The CDR3 sequence is 14 residues long. In DNA form, the CDR3 reads TGTGCCAGCAGTTCACAGGGGTCCTCCTACGAGCAGTACTTC. Its translation: CASSSQGSSYEQYF.

This clone showed up just once. The V call is TRBV11-2, the J call TRBJ2-1; TRBD2 matches at 14 bases. The V gene's germline CDR1 is SGHAT and CDR2 FQNNGV. There are 15 residues in the CDR3. Trimming cost V 0 bases and J 10 bases; bases outside gene matches: 2. CDR3 DNA sequence: TGTGCCAGCAGCTTAGAAGGGACTAGCGGGGGAGAGCAGTTCTTC. It specifies CASSLEGTSGGEQFF.

This clone has a single count. This chain joins TRBV28 and TRBJ2-1; 7 nucleotides agree with TRBD2. This CDR3 comprises 13 residues. After removal of 5 bases from V and 10 bases from J, the junction contained 8 bases not matched to a gene. The germline V gene has CDR1 MDHEN and CDR2 SYDVKM. CDR3 residues: CASSPPAGEEQFF. CDR3 coding DNA: TGTGCCAGCAGTCCGCCGGCGGGAGAGGAGCAGTTCTTC.

The CDR3 reads CASSLTSGDNEQFF. The CDR3 DNA reads TGTGCCAGCAGCTTAACTAGCGGAGACAATGAGCAGTTCTTC. The chain uses TRBV7-3 and TRBJ2-1, with TRBD2 as a possible D gene (6 bases). This CDR3 has 14 residues. Trimming left V 0 bases short and J 5 bases short, with 8 bases between. The V gene's germline CDR1 is SGHTA and CDR2 FQGTGA.

The chain uses TRBV7-2 and TRBJ2-7; 7 bases fit TRBD1. Losses at the gene ends were 0 bases for V and 2 bases for J; bases not matched to a gene: 4. From germline, CDR1 is SGHTA and CDR2 FQGNSA. This CDR3 has 15 residues. The CDR3 protein is CASSLARDRTYEQYF. CDR3 coding DNA: TGTGCCAGCAGCTTAGCAAGGGACAGAACCTACGAGCAGTACTTC.

The chain is built from TRBV19 and TRBJ2-3; 11 nucleotides agree with TRBD1. The CDR3 runs 15 residues. The J segment lost 4 bases and the V segment lost 5 bases, leaving 5 bases of the junction unmatched. The germline V gene encodes CDR1 LNHDA and CDR2 SQIVND (reference sequence). The CDR3 DNA reads TGTGCCAGTAGTCCATGGACAGGGGGCGCAGATACGCAGTATTTT. Encoded protein: CASSPWTGGADTQYF. Supplemented by reference TRBV19 and TRBJ2-3, the full variable domain reads DGGITQSPKYLFRKEGQNVTLSCEQNLNHDAMYWYRQDPGQGLRLIYYSQIVNDFQKGDIAEGYSVSREKKESFPLTVTSAQKNPTAFYLCASSPWTGGADTQYFGPGTRLTVL.